This T cell receptor (beta chain) was sequenced for a study of CD8 T cells in ankylosing spondylitis. With 0 bases removed from V and 15 bases from J, the gap between germline ends came to 15 bases. The CDR3 is made up of 13 amino acids. The V gene's germline CDR1 is DFQATT and CDR2 SNEGSKA (reference sequence). Making use of molecular barcodes, quantitative 5'-RACE generated TCR beta libraries. TCRdb ran MiXCR on the 5' RACE reads and lists one entry per CDR3 protein. The table shows under 250,000 distinct CDR3 sequences, with about 7.3% occurring only once. Of note for this clonotype: What it binds is not known. Without the conserved terminal phenylalanine or tryptophan, this CDR3 likely stems from a read error.

Study results and caveats: Clones linked to disease, bearing a CD8+ phenotype, were relatively rare in peripheral blood. Reports say disease-linked clones showed up significantly more in matched ankylosing spondylitis synovial fluid. The study identified a TCR beta motif of under ten highly homologous variants that appeared characteristic of ankylosing spondylitis blood.

Material for sequencing was blood, either unsorted or a sorted T cell fraction (not recorded which). V is TRBV20-1 and J is TRBJ1-6; a weak D match, TRBD1 (6 bases). The sequence was collected from a male donor with ankylosing spondylitis. The CDR3 loop is CSAREAGEGGLHL. In DNA, the CDR3 is TGCAGTGCTAGAGAGGCAGGGGAAGGCGGCCTCCACCTT.